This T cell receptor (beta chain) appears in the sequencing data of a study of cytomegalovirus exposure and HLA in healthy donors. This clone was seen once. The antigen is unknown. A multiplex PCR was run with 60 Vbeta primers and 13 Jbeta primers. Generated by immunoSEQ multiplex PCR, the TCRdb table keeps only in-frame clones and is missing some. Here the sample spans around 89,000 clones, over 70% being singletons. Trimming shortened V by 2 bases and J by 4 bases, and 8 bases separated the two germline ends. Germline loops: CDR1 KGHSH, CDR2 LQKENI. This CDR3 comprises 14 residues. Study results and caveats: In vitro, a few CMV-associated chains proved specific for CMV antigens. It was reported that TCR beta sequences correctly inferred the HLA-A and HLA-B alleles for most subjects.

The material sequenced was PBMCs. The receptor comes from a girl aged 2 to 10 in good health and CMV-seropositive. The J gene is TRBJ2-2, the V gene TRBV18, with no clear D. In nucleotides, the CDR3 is TGTGCCAGCTCACCATCCGCGAGCACCGGGGAGCTGTTTTTT. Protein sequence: CASSPSASTGELFF.